This passage covers 11 T cell receptor beta chains from one sample sequenced in a study of blood T cells in healthy people across ages. A J-beta primer mix and a sample-barcoded 5' primer were used in a second PCR of about 7 to 12 cycles. A single record per CDR3 protein comes from TCRdb applying MiXCR to the 5' RACE reads. The sample contains roughly 1,500,000 distinct CDR3 sequences, around two fifths of which appear only once. The sequenced sample consisted of blood. These receptors were taken from a woman under 30 in good health.

Written as DNA, the CDR3 is TGTGCCAGCAGCCCACACCCGGACAGGCACTATGGCTACACCTTC. It encodes CASSPHPDRHYGYTF. This chain joins TRBV11-2 and TRBJ1-2, with 7 bases aligning to TRBD1. V lost 5 bases, J lost 3 bases, and 9 bases stayed unmatched. This CDR3 has 15 residues. Looked up from germline, CDR1 is SGHAT and CDR2 is FQNNGV.

To note about this clonotype: This sequence may be a read error, since a much larger clone differs from it by one base. The chain combines TRBV28 with TRBJ2-1, with TRBD1 identical over 8 bases. This CDR3 is built from 17 residues. Germline V lookup: CDR1 MDHEN, CDR2 SYDVKM. Trimming removed 6 bases from V and 8 bases from J; junction bases left unmatched: 18. In DNA, the CDR3 is TGTGCCAGCAGCCACTTGGTGACAGGGGTTTCGGCGGATGAGCAGTTCTTC. It translates to CASSHLVTGVSADEQFF.

This clonotype was picked up one time. The J gene is TRBJ2-3, the V gene TRBV4-2, with 13 bases matching TRBD2. V dropped 4 bases and J dropped 2; count of bases not matched to a gene: 9. This CDR3 is 18 amino acids long. Germline V gene sequence: CDR1 LGHNA, CDR2 YNFKEQ. Written as DNA, the CDR3 is TGTGCCAGCAGCCGAGGACTAGCGGGGGCCTCGATCACAGATACGCAGTATTTT. As protein: CASSRGLAGASITDTQYF.

On this clonotype: Relative to the germline gene, one junction end is altered; a read error may explain this. V is TRBV6-5 and J is TRBJ2-7; D perhaps matches TRBD1 (6 bases). This CDR3 contains 13 residues. The germline V gene has CDR1 MNHEY and CDR2 SVGAGI. The chain's CDR3 is CVSSYQGGREQYF. In DNA, the CDR3 is TGTGTCAGCAGCTATCAAGGGGGTCGCGAGCAGTACTTC.

The rearrangement uses TRBV20-1 and TRBJ1-2; the D gene is possibly TRBD1 (6 bases). The CDR3 length is 13 residues. Germline loops: CDR1 DFQATT, CDR2 SNEGSKA (reference sequence). V lost 7 bases, J lost 5 bases, and 17 bases lay in between. CDR3 sequence (DNA): TGCAGTGGGGACCCGACAGGACAATATGGCTACACCTTC. Translating gives CSGDPTGQYGYTF.

This clonotype was detected only a few times. This chain uses TRBV7-8 with TRBJ2-7; the match to TRBD1 covers 7 bases. The J call may be incorrect, as the DNA end agrees better with TRBJ2-4. The CDR3 covers 17 residues. CDR1 and CDR2 from the germline V gene are SGHVS and FQNEAQ. This chain's CDR3 is CASRLRAGGPPWDIQYF. For the CDR3, the DNA is TGTGCCAGCCGATTACGGGCAGGGGGACCCCCTTGGGACATTCAGTACTTC.

The chain combines TRBV12-3 or TRBV12-4 with TRBJ2-1, with D perhaps TRBD2 (6 bases). Trimming shortened V by 3 bases and J by 9 bases, and 21 bases separated the two germline ends. The CDR3 length is 16 residues. Here the CDR3 reads CASSLYAGLGDGEQFF. The CDR3 DNA is TGTGCCAGCAGTTTGTATGCGGGACTCGGGGATGGTGAGCAGTTCTTC.

This clonotype is a singleton in its sample. The CDR3 sequence: CASTLTFSGNTIYF. CDR3 nucleotide sequence: TGTGCCAGCACCCTAACCTTCTCTGGAAACACCATATATTTT. The chain uses TRBV12-3 or TRBV12-4 and TRBJ1-3, with unresolved D. The CDR3 runs to 14 residues. The V end lost 7 bases, the J end lost 0 bases, and 10 bases lay between the germline ends.

Many counts were recorded for this clonotype. The J gene is TRBJ1-4, the V gene TRBV5-1; no firm D call. The V and J ends lost 4 bases and 0 bases respectively, with 7 bases between them. The CDR3 totals 14 residues. Germline CDR1 reads SGHRS; CDR2 reads YFSETQ. CDR3 sequence reads: CASSLTATNEKLFF. CDR3 nucleotides: TGCGCCAGCAGCCTCACTGCAACTAATGAAAAACTGTTTTTT.

This clonotype was counted a few times. The V call is TRBV29-1, the J call TRBJ2-7; 7 nucleotides match TRBD1. CDR1 and CDR2 from the germline V gene are SQVTM and ANQGSEA. The CDR3 runs to 14 residues. V lost 6 bases, J lost 5 bases, and 13 bases stayed unmatched. Written as DNA, the CDR3 is TGCAGCGTGGCTACTCAGGGGGATCTGGACGAGCAGTACTTC. Protein product: CSVATQGDLDEQYF.

The rearrangement joins TRBV15 to TRBJ2-1; the D gene could be TRBD1 or TRBD2 (5 bases each). Trimming removed 3 bases from V and 1 base from J, with 10 bases in between. From germline, CDR1 is LNHNV and CDR2 YYDKDF (reference sequence). This CDR3 region has 15 residues. This chain's CDR3 is CATSSRDGSYNEQFF. The CDR3 nucleotides read TGTGCCACCAGCAGCCGGGACGGTTCCTACAATGAGCAGTTCTTC.